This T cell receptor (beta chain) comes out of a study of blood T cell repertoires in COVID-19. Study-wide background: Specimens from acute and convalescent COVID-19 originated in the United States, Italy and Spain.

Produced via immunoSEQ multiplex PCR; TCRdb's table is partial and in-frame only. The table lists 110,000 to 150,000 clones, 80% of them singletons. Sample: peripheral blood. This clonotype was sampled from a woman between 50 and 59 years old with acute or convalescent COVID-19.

CDR3: CASSQDSGVVGEAFF. For the CDR3, the DNA is TGTGCCAGCAGCCAAGACTCAGGGGTTGTGGGTGAAGCTTTCTTT. The chain joins TRBV4-2 to TRBJ1-1, with D possibly being TRBD1 (6 bases). This CDR3 is built from 15 residues. Germline lookup yields CDR1 LGHNA and CDR2 YNFKEQ. The V end was cut by 0 bases, the J end by 7 bases, with 15 bases between.